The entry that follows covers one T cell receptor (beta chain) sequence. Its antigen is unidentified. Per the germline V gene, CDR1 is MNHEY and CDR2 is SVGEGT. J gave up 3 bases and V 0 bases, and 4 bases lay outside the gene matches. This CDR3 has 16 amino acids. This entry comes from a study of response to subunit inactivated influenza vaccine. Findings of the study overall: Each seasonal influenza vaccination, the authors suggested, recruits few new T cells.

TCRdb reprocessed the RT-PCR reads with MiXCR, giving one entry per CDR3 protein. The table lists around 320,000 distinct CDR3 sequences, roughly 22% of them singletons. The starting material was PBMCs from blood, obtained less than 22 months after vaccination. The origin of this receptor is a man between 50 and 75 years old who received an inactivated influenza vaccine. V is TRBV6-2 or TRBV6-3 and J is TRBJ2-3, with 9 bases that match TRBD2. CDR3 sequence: CASSYSGGRATDTQYF. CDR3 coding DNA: TGTGCCAGCAGTTACTCGGGCGGGAGGGCGACAGATACGCAGTATTTT.